These 24 T cell receptor beta chains share one sample of origin, sequenced in a study of blood T cell repertoires in COVID-19. Measured with immunoSEQ multiplex PCR; TCRdb has only the in-frame clones, and not every one. The data hold some 210,000 clones, with around 90% observed a single time. Sequencing was performed on peripheral blood. These receptors originate from a man between 60 and 75 years old who had recovered from COVID-19.

The genes are TRBV15 and TRBJ2-2; perhaps TRBD2 as D (6 bases). Germline CDR1 is LNHNV and CDR2 is YYDKDF (reference sequence). V lost 0 bases to trimming and J lost 6 bases, with 8 bases between them. This CDR3 region has 14 residues. Here the CDR3 reads CATSREWGAGELFF. The CDR3 nucleotides are TGTGCCACCAGCAGAGAGTGGGGGGCCGGGGAGCTGTTTTTT.

The rearrangement uses TRBV10-1 and TRBJ2-3; D is unclear. Trimming cost V 6 bases and J 7 bases, with 14 bases left between them. Germline-derived CDR1 and CDR2 are WNHNN and SYGVQD (reference sequence). This CDR3 region has 13 residues. In DNA, the CDR3 is TGCGCCAGCAGAGTAGTGAGAGGAAATACGCAGTATTTT. It is translated as CASRVVRGNTQYF.

The V call is TRBV2, the J call TRBJ2-7; D perhaps matches TRBD2 (5 bases). Germline V lookup: CDR1 SNHLY, CDR2 FYNNEI. The CDR3 loop spans 14 amino acids. The V and J ends lost 2 bases and 4 bases respectively, with 12 bases between them. For the CDR3, the DNA is TGTGCCAGCAGTGAAAGAGGGCAGCTTTACGAGCAGTACTTC. Translation gives CASSERGQLYEQYF.

This rearrangement joins TRBV5-4 to TRBJ2-2, with a possible D match to TRBD1 (6 bases). Germline V lookup: CDR1 SGHNT, CDR2 YYREEE (reference sequence). This CDR3 is built from 16 residues. The V and J ends lost 0 bases and 4 bases respectively, with 13 bases between them. The CDR3 DNA reads TGTGCCAGCAGCTTGGTCAGGGGCGCGGGCACCGGGGAGCTGTTTTTT. It is translated as CASSLVRGAGTGELFF.

The chain employs TRBV5-4 and TRBJ2-5; possibly TRBD1 for D (6 bases). CDR3 length: 16 amino acids. Germline V gives CDR1 SGHNT, CDR2 YYREEE (reference sequence). The V end was cut by 2 bases, the J end by 5 bases, with 19 bases between. CDR3 residues: CASSFRGRGGGETQYF. As DNA, the CDR3 is TGTGCCAGCAGCTTTCGGGGCAGGGGCGGTGGGGAGACCCAGTACTTC. Together with reference TRBV5-4 and TRBJ2-5, the CDR3 gives the full variable domain: ETGVTQSPTHLIKTRGQQVTLRCSSQSGHNTVSWYQQALGQGPQFIFQYYREEENGRGNFPPRFSGLQFPNYSSELNVNALELDDSALYLCASSFRGRGGGETQYFGPGTRLLVL.

This clone was found a few times. The J gene is TRBJ1-1, the V gene TRBV6-1; 10 positions agree with TRBD1. The CDR3 spans 19 residues. The V gene end was trimmed by 3 bases and the J gene end by 0 bases; junction bases not matched to a gene: 13. Germline CDR1 MNHNS, CDR2 SASEGT. The CDR3 loop is CASSDLAWGQGTMNTEAFF. CDR3 sequence (DNA): TGTGCCAGCAGTGATTTGGCCTGGGGACAGGGGACGATGAACACTGAAGCTTTCTTT.

The chain employs TRBV25-1 and TRBJ2-7; unclear D gene. The CDR3 has 14 amino acids. The V gene lost 3 bases and the J gene lost 6 bases, with 15 bases spanning the gap. The germline gives CDR1 MGHDK, CDR2 SYGVNS. CDR3 loop: CASSDPIWNSEQYF. CDR3 DNA sequence: TGTGCCAGCAGTGATCCGATCTGGAACAGCGAGCAGTACTTC.

The chain combines TRBV9 with TRBJ2-2, with 7 bases fitting TRBD1. Looked up from germline, CDR1 is SGDLS and CDR2 is YYNGEE. Losses at the gene ends were 0 bases for V and 1 base for J; bases not matched to a gene: 6. The CDR3 is made up of 17 amino acids. Here the CDR3 DNA reads TGTGCCAGCAGCGTAGCCCGAAGGACAGGGAACACCGGGGAGCTGTTTTTT. Its protein is CASSVARRTGNTGELFF.

This sequence joins TRBV3-1 (or the pseudogene TRBV3-2) and TRBJ1-1, with a possible D match to TRBD1 (5 bases). V was shortened by 2 bases and J by 10 bases, with 8 bases between the two germline ends. This CDR3 spans 11 amino acids. Germline V gives CDR1 LGHDT, CDR2 YNNKEL (reference sequence). CDR3 sequence reads: CASSQTGSAFF. In DNA, the CDR3 is TGTGCCAGCAGCCAAACAGGATCAGCTTTCTTT.

This clone was observed a handful of times. This chain joins TRBV7-2 and TRBJ2-1; no clear D. The CDR3 covers 13 residues. V was cut by 8 bases and J by 5 bases, with 13 bases left in between. CDR1 is SGHTA and CDR2 is FQGNSA in the germline V gene. CDR3 nucleotide sequence: TGTGCCAGCCGACTTGCCCTGAACAATGAGCAGTTCTTC. It specifies CASRLALNNEQFF.

This chain links TRBV5-4 with TRBJ1-1; TRBD1 aligns across 10 bases. From germline, CDR1 is SGHNT and CDR2 YYREEE (reference sequence). The J segment lost 5 bases and the V segment lost 4 bases, leaving 2 bases of the junction unmatched. CDR3 length: 13 amino acids. CDR3 loop: CASSRQGATEAFF. Here the CDR3 DNA reads TGTGCCAGCAGCCGACAGGGGGCTACTGAAGCTTTCTTT.

The CDR3 DNA is TGTGCCAGCAGTTACCAACTAGCGGGAGGGCCGGAGACCCAGTACTTC. As protein: CASSYQLAGGPETQYF. The genes are TRBV6-5 and TRBJ2-5; TRBD2 aligns across 13 bases. V was clipped by 2 bases and J by 5 bases; unmatched bases: 5. Germline-derived CDR1 and CDR2 are MNHEY and SVGAGI. CDR3 length: 16 residues.

This chain connects TRBV4-2 to TRBJ1-1; 8 bases fit TRBD1. The CDR3 spans 17 residues. Germline loops: CDR1 LGHNA, CDR2 YNFKEQ. V trimming: 1 base; J trimming: 1 base; junction bases outside the gene matches: 8. The CDR3 bases are TGTGCCAGCAGCCAAGTCAGGGGGCAAGTAGGGAACACTGAAGCTTTCTTT. It encodes CASSQVRGQVGNTEAFF.

The chain combines TRBV4-3 with TRBJ2-7; D remains ambiguous. Per the germline V gene, CDR1 is LGHNA and CDR2 is YSLEER. V lost 0 bases, J lost 3 bases, and 15 bases lay in between. The CDR3 has 16 residues. CDR3 amino acids: CASSQDYHGLGYEQYF. The CDR3, as DNA: TGCGCCAGCAGCCAAGATTACCATGGGCTCGGCTACGAGCAGTACTTC.

The rearrangement joins TRBV5-1 to TRBJ2-5, with 10 nucleotides matching TRBD2. There are 16 residues in the CDR3. The V segment lost 4 bases and the J segment 4 bases; nucleotides outside the gene matches: 10. Germline V gene sequence: CDR1 SGHRS, CDR2 YFSETQ. As DNA, the CDR3 is TGCGCCAGCAGCCAACTTAGCGGGGGGTATAGAGAGACCCAGTACTTC. It encodes CASSQLSGGYRETQYF.

As DNA, the CDR3 is TGTGCCCCCCGAGGTAGCGGGGGCTCCTACAATGAGCAGTTCTTC. Translating it yields CAPRGSGGSYNEQFF. The V call is TRBV9, the J call TRBJ2-1; 9 nucleotides match TRBD2. Unmatched junction bases numbered 8, after V lost 10 bases and J lost 0 bases. The CDR3 is 15 residues long. Germline assignment: CDR1 SGDLS and CDR2 YYNGEE.

V gene TRBV3-1 (or the pseudogene TRBV3-2) combines with J gene TRBJ1-1; possibly TRBD1 for D (5 bases). V dropped 4 bases and J dropped 5 bases, with 11 bases sitting between them. This CDR3 is 13 amino acids long. Germline assignment: CDR1 LGHDT and CDR2 YNNKEL (reference sequence). The CDR3 DNA reads as TGTGCCAGCAGCCCCTCAGGGAAAACTGAAGCTTTCTTT. This sequence encodes CASSPSGKTEAFF.

For this clone: Other DNA sequences within the sample encode an identical CDR3. The chain has TRBV19 and TRBJ1-5; the D gene is possibly TRBD1 (5 bases). V was clipped by 3 bases and J by 7 bases, with 10 bases between them. Germline V CDR1 and CDR2: LNHDA, SQIVND (reference sequence). This CDR3 comprises 13 residues. The CDR3 DNA reads TGTGCCAGTAGTATTGACAGAGTCCAGCCCCAGCATTTT. It encodes CASSIDRVQPQHF. Full variable domain (remainder filled in from reference TRBV19 and TRBJ1-5): DGGITQSPKYLFRKEGQNVTLSCEQNLNHDAMYWYRQDPGQGLRLIYYSQIVNDFQKGDIAEGYSVSREKKESFPLTVTSAQKNPTAFYLCASSIDRVQPQHFGDGTRLSIL.

The chain employs TRBV9 and TRBJ1-2, with D unclear. Germline CDR1 SGDLS, CDR2 YYNGEE. This CDR3 is built from 14 residues. Trimming shortened V by 3 bases and J by 1 base, and 10 bases separated the two germline ends. The CDR3 protein is CASSGTGINYGYTF. CDR3 nucleotides: TGTGCCAGCAGCGGGACGGGGATTAACTATGGCTACACCTTC.

The rearrangement uses TRBV3-1 (or the pseudogene TRBV3-2) and TRBJ2-7, with 7 bases fitting TRBD1. The junction had 8 bases not matched to a gene; V was cut back by 4 bases and J by 2 bases. The CDR3 has 15 amino acids. The germline V gene has CDR1 LGHDT and CDR2 YNNKEL (reference sequence). CDR3 amino acids: CASSPAHDRAYEQYF. As DNA, the CDR3 is TGTGCCAGCAGCCCAGCTCATGACAGGGCCTACGAGCAGTACTTC.

This sequence joins TRBV19 and TRBJ1-5; D unresolved. The CDR3 spans 17 residues. V was shortened by 0 bases and J by 3 bases, with 15 bases between the two germline ends. Germline V gene data show CDR1 as LNHDA and CDR2 as SQIVND (reference sequence). CDR3 residues: CASSIDLARSPNQPQHF. In DNA, the CDR3 is TGTGCCAGTAGTATAGATCTAGCCAGATCCCCCAATCAGCCCCAGCATTTT.

The gene calls are TRBV3-1 (or the pseudogene TRBV3-2) and TRBJ2-5; 11 bases are a match to TRBD2. The CDR3 totals 15 residues. The V gene's germline CDR1 is LGHDT and CDR2 YNNKEL (reference sequence). V lost 7 bases and J lost 4; bases outside the gene matches: 8. The CDR3 reads CASTYSGGARETQYF. CDR3 DNA: TGTGCCAGCACCTATAGCGGGGGGGCTAGAGAGACCCAGTACTTC.

In its sample, this clone ranks as medium-sized (0.01 to 0.1%). Other DNA sequences within the sample encode an identical CDR3. The rearrangement uses TRBV19 and TRBJ2-1; 8 nucleotides agree with TRBD2. From germline, CDR1 is LNHDA and CDR2 SQIVND (reference sequence). CDR3 length: 15 residues. Trimming took 5 bases from V and 6 from J; bases not matched to a gene: 9. The DNA of the CDR3 is TGTGCCAGTAGTCCCTCCGGGGGGGGTTTCAATGAGCAGTTCTTC. It is translated as CASSPSGGGFNEQFF.

This clone was seen many times. The genes are TRBV20-1 and TRBJ2-1; D not resolved. This CDR3 spans 11 amino acids. Looked up from germline, CDR1 is DFQATT and CDR2 is SNEGSKA (reference sequence). Trimming pared 6 bases from V and 6 bases from J, leaving 9 bases between. The CDR3 is CSAKNSNEQFF. DNA of the CDR3: TGCAGTGCAAAGAACAGCAATGAGCAGTTCTTC.